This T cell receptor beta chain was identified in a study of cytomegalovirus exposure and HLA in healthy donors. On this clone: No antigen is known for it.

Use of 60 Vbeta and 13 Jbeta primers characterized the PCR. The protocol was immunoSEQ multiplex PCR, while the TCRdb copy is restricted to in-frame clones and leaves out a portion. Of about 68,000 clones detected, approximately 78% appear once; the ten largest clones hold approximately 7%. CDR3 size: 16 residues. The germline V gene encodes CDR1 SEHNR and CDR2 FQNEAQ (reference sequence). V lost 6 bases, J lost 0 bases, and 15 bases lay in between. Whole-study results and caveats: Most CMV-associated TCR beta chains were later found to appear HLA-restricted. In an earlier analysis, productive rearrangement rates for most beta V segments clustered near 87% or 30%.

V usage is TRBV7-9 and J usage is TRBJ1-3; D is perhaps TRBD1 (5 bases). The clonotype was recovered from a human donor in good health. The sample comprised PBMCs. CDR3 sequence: CASSAGGRSSGNTIYF. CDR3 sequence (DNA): TGTGCCAGCAGTGCGGGGGGACGGAGCTCTGGAAACACCATATATTTT.